This TCR beta chain was profiled in a study of blood T cell repertoires in COVID-19. Study-level information: Sites across the United States, Italy and Spain contributed samples from acute and convalescent COVID-19. From T cells, B-cell-depleted T cells, or PBMCs came the material, which was cDNA or gDNA.

Authors' analysis steps: Reference gene primers were amplified, and this amplification served to estimate nucleated cell counts. The method was immunoSEQ multiplex PCR; TCRdb's version includes in-frame clones alone and lacks a portion of them. V and J calls and clone size are as listed in that table; D and trimming were resolved from the DNA. The sample lists 250,000 to 350,000 clones, approximately 91% seen once, with about 9.8% in the top ten. Germline lookup yields CDR1 SGHVS and CDR2 FQNEAQ. Trimming cost V 1 base and J 6 bases; bases outside gene matches: 2. The CDR3 has 14 residues. The chain carries TRBV7-8 and TRBJ1-5, with 8 bases lining up with TRBD1. Sequencing was performed on peripheral blood. The clonotype was recovered from a man in his late teens or twenties with active or convalescent COVID-19. The CDR3 spells CASSLDRGGQPQHF. The CDR3 DNA reads as TGTGCCAGCAGCTTAGACAGGGGGGGTCAGCCCCAGCATTTT.